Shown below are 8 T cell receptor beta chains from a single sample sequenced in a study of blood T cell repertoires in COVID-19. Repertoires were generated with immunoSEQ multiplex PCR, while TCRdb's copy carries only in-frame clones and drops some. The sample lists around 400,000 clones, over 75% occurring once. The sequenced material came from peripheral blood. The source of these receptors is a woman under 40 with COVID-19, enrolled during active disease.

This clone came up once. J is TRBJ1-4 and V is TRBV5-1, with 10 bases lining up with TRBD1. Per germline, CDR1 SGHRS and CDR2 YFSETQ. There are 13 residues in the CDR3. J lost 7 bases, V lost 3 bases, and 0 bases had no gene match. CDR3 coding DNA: TGCGCCAGCAGCTGGGACAGGGGTGAAAAACTGTTTTTT. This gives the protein CASSWDRGEKLFF.

The CDR3 loop is CASSYSRGYEQYF. The CDR3 DNA is TGTGCCAGCAGTTACTCCAGGGGATACGAGCAGTACTTC. This sequence joins TRBV6-6 and TRBJ2-7; D perhaps matches TRBD1 (6 bases). CDR3 length: 13 residues. The V gene lost 0 bases and the J gene lost 4 bases, with 7 bases spanning the gap. In germline, CDR1 is MNHNY, CDR2 SVGAGI (reference sequence).

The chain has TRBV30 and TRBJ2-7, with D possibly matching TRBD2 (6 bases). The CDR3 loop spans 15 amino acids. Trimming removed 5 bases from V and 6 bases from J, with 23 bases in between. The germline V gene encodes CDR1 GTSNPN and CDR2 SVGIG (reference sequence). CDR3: CAWRSAGRSSGEQYF. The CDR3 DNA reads TGTGCCTGGCGATCTGCGGGACGGTCCTCTGGCGAGCAGTACTTC.

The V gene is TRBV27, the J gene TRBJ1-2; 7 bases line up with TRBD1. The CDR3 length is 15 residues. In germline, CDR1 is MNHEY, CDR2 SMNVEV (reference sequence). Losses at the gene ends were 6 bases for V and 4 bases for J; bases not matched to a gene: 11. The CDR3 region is CASSVGVGGAYGYTF. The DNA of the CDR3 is TGTGCCAGCAGCGTAGGTGTAGGGGGCGCCTATGGCTACACCTTC.

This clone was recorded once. CDR3: CASSLQERYGYTF. The CDR3 DNA sequence: TGCGCCAGCAGCTTACAGGAGCGATATGGCTACACCTTC. The J gene is TRBJ1-2, the V gene TRBV5-1, with D possibly matching TRBD1 (5 bases). The germline V gene has CDR1 SGHRS and CDR2 YFSETQ. CDR3 length equals 13 residues. V lost 2 bases and J lost 5, with 10 bases in between.

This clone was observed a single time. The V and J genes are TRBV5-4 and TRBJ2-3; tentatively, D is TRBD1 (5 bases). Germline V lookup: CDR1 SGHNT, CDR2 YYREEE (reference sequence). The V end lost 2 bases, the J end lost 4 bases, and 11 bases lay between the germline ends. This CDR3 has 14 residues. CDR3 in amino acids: CASSFSRGADTQYF. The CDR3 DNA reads TGTGCCAGCAGCTTTTCAAGGGGCGCAGATACGCAGTATTTT.

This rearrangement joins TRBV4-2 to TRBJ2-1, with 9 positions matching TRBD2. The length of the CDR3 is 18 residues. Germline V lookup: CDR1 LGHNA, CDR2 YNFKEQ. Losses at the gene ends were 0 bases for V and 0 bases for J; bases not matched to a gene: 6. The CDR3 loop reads CASSQDLAGPTSYNEQFF. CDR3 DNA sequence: TGTGCCAGCAGCCAAGATCTAGCGGGACCTACCTCCTACAATGAGCAGTTCTTC.

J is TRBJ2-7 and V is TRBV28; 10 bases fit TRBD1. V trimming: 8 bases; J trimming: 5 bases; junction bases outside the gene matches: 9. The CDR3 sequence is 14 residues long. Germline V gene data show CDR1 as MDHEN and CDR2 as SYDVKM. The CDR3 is CASAVTGGVNEQYF. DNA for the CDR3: TGTGCCAGCGCGGTGACAGGGGGCGTAAACGAGCAGTACTTC.